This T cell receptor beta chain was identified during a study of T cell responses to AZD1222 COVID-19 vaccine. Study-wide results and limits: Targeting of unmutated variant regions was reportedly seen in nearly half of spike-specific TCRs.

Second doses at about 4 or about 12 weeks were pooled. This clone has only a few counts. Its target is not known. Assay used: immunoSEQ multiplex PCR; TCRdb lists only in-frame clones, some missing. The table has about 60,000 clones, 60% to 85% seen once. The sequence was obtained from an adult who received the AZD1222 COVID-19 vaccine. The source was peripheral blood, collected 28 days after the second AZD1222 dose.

Written as DNA, the CDR3 is TGTGCCAGCACCCAACCGGAGACCGGGGAGCTGTTTTTT. It encodes CASTQPETGELFF. The chain carries TRBV7-3 and TRBJ2-2; D is ambiguous. Germline V gene data show CDR1 as SGHTA and CDR2 as FQGTGA. The CDR3 is 13 amino acids. V was cut by 7 bases and J by 5 bases, with 11 bases left in between.